Here is one TCR beta chain with its context. This sample is part of a study of blood T cell repertoires in COVID-19. Turning to the study itself: PBMCs, B-cell-depleted T cells, or T cells provided the cDNA or gDNA that made up the material.

The CDR3 extends over 14 amino acids. Germline CDR1 and CDR2: LNHNV and YYDKDF (reference sequence). The V end lost 6 bases, the J end lost 0 bases, and 12 bases lay between the germline ends. Per the study methods: Nucleated cell number was recorded as an estimate derived from reference gene primer amplification. Sequencing was performed with immunoSEQ multiplex PCR; in TCRdb, only in-frame clones are kept and a portion is missing. V, J and clone size derive from that table, while D and trimming were established from the DNA sequence. This table holds 65,000 to 90,000 clones, about 85% found once. This TCR was sampled from a woman between 45 and 65 years old with active or convalescent COVID-19. The gene calls are TRBV15 and TRBJ2-7, with D possibly matching TRBD2 (5 bases). Sample: peripheral blood. The CDR3 nucleotides are TGTGCCACCAGAGCCCTGGGGAGCTCCTACGAGCAGTACTTC. Protein: CATRALGSSYEQYF.